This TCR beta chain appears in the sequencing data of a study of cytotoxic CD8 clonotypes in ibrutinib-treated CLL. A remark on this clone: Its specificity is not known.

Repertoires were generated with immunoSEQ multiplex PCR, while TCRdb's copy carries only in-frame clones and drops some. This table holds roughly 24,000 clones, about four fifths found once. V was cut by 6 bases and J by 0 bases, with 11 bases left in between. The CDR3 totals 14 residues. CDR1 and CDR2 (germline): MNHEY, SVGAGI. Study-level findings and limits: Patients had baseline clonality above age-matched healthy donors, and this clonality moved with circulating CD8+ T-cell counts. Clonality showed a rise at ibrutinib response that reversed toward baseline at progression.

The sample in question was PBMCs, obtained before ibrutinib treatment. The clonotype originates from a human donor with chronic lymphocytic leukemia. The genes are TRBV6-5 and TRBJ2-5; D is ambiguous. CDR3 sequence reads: CASRPDMYQETQYF. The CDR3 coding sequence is TGTGCCAGCAGACCAGACATGTACCAAGAGACCCAGTACTTC.